The present entry profiles one TCR beta chain with its context. This specimen comes from a study of lymphopenia after photon versus proton radiotherapy. Sequencing was performed with immunoSEQ multiplex PCR; in TCRdb, only in-frame clones are kept and a portion is missing. Of 77,000 or so clones listed, 83% are singletons. Trimming took 6 bases from V and 4 from J; bases not matched to a gene: 5. Germline CDR1 and CDR2: LNHDA and SQIVND (reference sequence). CDR3 length: 14 amino acids. The chain employs TRBV19 and TRBJ1-1; TRBD1 aligns across 10 bases. The clonotype comes from a man aged 55 to 70 with pancreatic cancer. This specimen consisted of peripheral blood, obtained from a patient treated with proton-based radiotherapy. This CDR3 is CASRDRGRSTEAFF. The CDR3 DNA is TGTGCCAGTAGAGACAGGGGGCGATCCACTGAAGCTTTCTTT.